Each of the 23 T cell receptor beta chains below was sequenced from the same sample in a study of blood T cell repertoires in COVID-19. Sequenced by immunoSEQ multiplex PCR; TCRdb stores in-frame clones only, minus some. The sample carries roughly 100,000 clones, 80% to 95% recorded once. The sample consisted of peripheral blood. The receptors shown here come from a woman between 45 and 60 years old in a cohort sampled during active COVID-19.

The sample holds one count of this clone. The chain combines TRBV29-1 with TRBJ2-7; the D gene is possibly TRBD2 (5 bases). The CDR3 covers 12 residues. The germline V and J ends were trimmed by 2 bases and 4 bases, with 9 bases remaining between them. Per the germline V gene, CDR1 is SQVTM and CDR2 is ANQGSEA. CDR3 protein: CSVERGEYEQYF. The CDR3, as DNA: TGCAGCGTTGAACGTGGGGAGTACGAGCAGTACTTC.

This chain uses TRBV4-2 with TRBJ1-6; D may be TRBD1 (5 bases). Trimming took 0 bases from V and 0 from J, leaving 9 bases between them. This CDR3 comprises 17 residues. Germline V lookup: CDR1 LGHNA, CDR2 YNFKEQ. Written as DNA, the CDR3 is TGTGCCAGCAGCCAAGACAGGGTTAGCTCCTATAATTCACCCCTCCACTTT. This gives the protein CASSQDRVSSYNSPLHF.

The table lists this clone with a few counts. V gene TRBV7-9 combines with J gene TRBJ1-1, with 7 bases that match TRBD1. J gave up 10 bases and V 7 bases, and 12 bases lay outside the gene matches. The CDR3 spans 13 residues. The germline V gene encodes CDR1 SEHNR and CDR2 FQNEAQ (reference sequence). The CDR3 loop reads CASTSGTAGGAFF. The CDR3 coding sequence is TGTGCCAGCACATCCGGGACAGCCGGAGGAGCTTTCTTT.

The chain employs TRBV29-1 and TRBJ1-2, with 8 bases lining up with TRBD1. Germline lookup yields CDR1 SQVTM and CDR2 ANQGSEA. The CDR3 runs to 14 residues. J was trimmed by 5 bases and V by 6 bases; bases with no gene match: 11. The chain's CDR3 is CSVLGQGYLYGYTF. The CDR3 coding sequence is TGCAGCGTCCTAGGACAGGGCTATCTATATGGCTACACCTTC.

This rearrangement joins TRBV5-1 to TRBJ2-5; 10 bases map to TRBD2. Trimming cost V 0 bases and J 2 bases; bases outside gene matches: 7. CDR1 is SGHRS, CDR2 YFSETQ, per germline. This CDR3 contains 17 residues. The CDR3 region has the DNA TGCGCCAGCAGCTTGGCGGCTAGCGGGAGTTATCAAGAGACCCAGTACTTC. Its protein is CASSLAASGSYQETQYF.

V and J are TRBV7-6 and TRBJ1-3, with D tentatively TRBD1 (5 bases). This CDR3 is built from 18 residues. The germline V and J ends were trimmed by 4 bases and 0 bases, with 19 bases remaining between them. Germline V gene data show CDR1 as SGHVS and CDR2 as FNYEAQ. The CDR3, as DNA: TGTGCCAGCAGCTCCTTCCGGGGGAGTACGGTCTCTGGAAACACCATATATTTT. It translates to CASSSFRGSTVSGNTIYF.

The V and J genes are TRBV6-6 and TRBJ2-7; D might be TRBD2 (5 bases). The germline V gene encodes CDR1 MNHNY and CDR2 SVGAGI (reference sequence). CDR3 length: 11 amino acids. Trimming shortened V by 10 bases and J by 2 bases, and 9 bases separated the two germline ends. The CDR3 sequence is CANELAYEQYF. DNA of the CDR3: TGTGCCAACGAACTAGCCTACGAGCAGTACTTC.

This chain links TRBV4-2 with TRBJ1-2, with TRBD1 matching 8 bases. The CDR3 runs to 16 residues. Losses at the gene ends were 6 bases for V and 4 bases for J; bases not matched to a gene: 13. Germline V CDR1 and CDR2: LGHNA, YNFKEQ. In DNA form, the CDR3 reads TGTGCCAGCAGACGCGACGAGACAGGGGTAGGCTATGGCTACACCTTC. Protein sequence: CASRRDETGVGYGYTF.

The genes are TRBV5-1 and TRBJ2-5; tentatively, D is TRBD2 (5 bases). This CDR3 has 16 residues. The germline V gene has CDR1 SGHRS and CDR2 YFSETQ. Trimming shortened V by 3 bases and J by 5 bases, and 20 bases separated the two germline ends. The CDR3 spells CASSSRPGTAWETQYF. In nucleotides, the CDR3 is TGCGCCAGCAGCTCAAGGCCGGGAACAGCGTGGGAGACCCAGTACTTC.

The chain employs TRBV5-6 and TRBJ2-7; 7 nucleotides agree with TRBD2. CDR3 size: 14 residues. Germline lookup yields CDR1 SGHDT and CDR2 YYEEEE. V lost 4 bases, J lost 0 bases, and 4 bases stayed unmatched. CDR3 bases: TGTGCCAGCAGCCGGGACTACGGCTCCTACGAGCAGTACTTC. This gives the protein CASSRDYGSYEQYF.

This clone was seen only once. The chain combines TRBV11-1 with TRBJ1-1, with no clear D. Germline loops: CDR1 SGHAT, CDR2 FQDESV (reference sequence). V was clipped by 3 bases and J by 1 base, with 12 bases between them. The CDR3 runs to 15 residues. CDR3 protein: CASSLEGARNTEAFF. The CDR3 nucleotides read TGTGCCAGCAGCTTGGAGGGCGCTAGGAACACTGAAGCTTTCTTT.

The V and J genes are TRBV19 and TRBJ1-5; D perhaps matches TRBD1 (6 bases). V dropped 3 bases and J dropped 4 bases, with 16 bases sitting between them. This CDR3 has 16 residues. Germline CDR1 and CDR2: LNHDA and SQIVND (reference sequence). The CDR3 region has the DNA TGTGCCAGTAGTATTAGGGGGGGCCCGACTAATCAGCCCCAGCATTTT. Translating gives CASSIRGGPTNQPQHF.

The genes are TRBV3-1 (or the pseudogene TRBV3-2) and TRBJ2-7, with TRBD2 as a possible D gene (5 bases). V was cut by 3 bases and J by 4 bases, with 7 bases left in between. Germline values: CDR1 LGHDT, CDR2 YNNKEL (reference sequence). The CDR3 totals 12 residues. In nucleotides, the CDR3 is TGTGCCAGCAGCCAGGAGGATTACGAGCAGTACTTC. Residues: CASSQEDYEQYF.

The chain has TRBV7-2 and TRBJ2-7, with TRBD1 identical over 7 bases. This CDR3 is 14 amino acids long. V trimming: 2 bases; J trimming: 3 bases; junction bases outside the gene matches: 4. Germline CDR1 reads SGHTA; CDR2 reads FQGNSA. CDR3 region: CASSLHGQDYEQYF. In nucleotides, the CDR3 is TGTGCCAGCAGCTTACACGGACAGGACTACGAGCAGTACTTC.

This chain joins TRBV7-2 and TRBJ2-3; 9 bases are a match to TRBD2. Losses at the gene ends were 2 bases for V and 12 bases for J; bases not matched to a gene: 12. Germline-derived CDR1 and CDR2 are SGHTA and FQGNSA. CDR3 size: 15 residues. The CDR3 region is CASSLTQTPGLAQYF. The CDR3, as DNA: TGTGCCAGCAGCTTAACGCAAACTCCGGGACTAGCTCAGTATTTT.

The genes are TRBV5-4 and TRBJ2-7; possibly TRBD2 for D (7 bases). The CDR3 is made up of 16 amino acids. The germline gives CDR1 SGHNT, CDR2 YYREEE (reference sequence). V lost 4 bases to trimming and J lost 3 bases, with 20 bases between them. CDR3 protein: CASSVGPVGGDYEQYF. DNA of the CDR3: TGTGCCAGCAGCGTCGGCCCGGTAGGGGGGGACTACGAGCAGTACTTC.

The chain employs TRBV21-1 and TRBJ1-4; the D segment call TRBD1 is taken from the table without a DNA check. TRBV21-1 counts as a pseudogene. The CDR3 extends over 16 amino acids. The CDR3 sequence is CASSKLDRATNEKLFF. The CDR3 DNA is TGTGCCAGCAGCAAGCTTGACAGGGCAACTAATGAAAAACTGTTTTTT.

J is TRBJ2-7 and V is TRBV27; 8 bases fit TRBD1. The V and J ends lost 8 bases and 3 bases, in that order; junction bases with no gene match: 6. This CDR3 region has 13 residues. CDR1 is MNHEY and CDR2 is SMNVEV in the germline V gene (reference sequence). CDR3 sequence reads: CASGQGLGYEQYF. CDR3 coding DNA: TGTGCCAGCGGACAGGGTCTTGGCTACGAGCAGTACTTC.

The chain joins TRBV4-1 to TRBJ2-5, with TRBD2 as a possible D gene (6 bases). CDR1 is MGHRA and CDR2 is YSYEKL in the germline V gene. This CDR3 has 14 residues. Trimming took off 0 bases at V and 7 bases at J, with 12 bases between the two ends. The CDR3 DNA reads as TGCGCCAGCAGCCAAGACTTCGTGGGGGGGACCCAGTACTTC. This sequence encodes CASSQDFVGGTQYF.

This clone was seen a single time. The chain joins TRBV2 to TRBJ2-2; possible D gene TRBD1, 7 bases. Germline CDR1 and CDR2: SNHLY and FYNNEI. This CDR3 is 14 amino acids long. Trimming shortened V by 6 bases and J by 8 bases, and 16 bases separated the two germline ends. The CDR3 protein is CASSVDREVGELFF. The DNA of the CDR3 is TGTGCCAGCAGCGTCGACAGGGAGGTAGGGGAGCTGTTTTTT.

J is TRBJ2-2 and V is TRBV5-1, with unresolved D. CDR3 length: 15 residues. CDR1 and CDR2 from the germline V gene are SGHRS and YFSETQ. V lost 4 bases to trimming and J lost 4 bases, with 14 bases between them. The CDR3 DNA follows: TGCGCCAGCAGCCCCGACACCCGATCCACCGGGGAGCTGTTTTTT. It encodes CASSPDTRSTGELFF.

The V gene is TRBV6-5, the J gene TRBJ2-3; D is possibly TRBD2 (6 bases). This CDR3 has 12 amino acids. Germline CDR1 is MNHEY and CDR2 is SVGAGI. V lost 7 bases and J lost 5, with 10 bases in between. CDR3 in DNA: TGTGCCAGCATTAGGGACTTAGATACGCAGTATTTT. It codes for CASIRDLDTQYF.

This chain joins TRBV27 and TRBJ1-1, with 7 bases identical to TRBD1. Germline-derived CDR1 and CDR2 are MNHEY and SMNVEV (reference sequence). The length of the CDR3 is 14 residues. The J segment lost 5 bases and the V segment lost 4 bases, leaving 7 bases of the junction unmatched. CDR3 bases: TGTGCCAGCAGTTGGGTGGAGACAGGGACTGAAGCTTTCTTT. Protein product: CASSWVETGTEAFF.